A selection of T cell receptor beta chains follows, all from one sample in a study of shared T cell receptors in the human thymus. Produced via immunoSEQ multiplex PCR; TCRdb's table is partial and in-frame only. Of hundreds of thousands of clones listed, roughly 90% were seen once; the top ten hold 0.0095% to 0.013%. A further study also used this sample, focusing on human thymus T cells.

Sequencing input: thymocytes. The origin of the receptors is a boy younger than two with a congenital heart defect. The CDR3 runs from the conserved cysteine through the conserved F or W. A D gene is named only where the DNA matches it firmly.

d_call: TRBD1; v_call: TRBV5-1; j_call: TRBJ1-2; cdr3_nt: TGCGCCAGCAGCTGGCGACTGGGACAGTTACTCTATGGCTACACCTTC; cdr3_aa: CASSWRLGQLLYGYTF
d_call: TRBD2; v_call: TRBV6-1; j_call: TRBJ2-5; cdr3_nt: TGTGCCAGCAGTGGACTAGCGGGAGGCCCCCCTATACAAGAGACCCAGTACTTC; cdr3_aa: CASSGLAGGPPIQETQYF
d_call: TRBD2; v_call: TRBV4-1; j_call: TRBJ2-5; cdr3_nt: TGCGCCAGCAGGCGTGCTCTAGCGGGAGGGCCGCTAGAGACCCAGTACTTC; cdr3_aa: CASRRALAGGPLETQYF
d_call: TRBD1; v_call: TRBV4-3; j_call: TRBJ2-7; cdr3_nt: TGCGCCAGCAGCCGGGGCGGACAGGGCTTGGGCGAGCAGTACTTC; cdr3_aa: CASSRGGQGLGEQYF
d_call: TRBD1; v_call: TRBV4-3; j_call: TRBJ2-7; cdr3_nt: TGCGCCAGCAGCCAAGATCGCCAGGGGGCAGACGAGCAGTACTTC; cdr3_aa: CASSQDRQGADEQYF
d_call: .; v_call: TRBV4-2; j_call: TRBJ2-5; cdr3_nt: TGTGCCAGCAGCCAAAGGGTCCGGGAACAAGAGACCCAGTACTTC; cdr3_aa: CASSQRVREQETQYF
d_call: .; v_call: TRBV2; j_call: TRBJ2-7; cdr3_nt: TGTGCCAGCAGAGACGACAGGACCTACGAGCAGTACTTC; cdr3_aa: CASRDDRTYEQYF
d_call: .; v_call: TRBV10-3; j_call: TRBJ1-5; cdr3_nt: TGTGCCATCAGTGATCGTACGGGAGGACAGCCCCAGCATTTT; cdr3_aa: CAISDRTGGQPQHF
d_call: .; v_call: TRBV7-2; j_call: TRBJ1-2; cdr3_nt: TGTGCCAGCAGCTACCACCCCACAGAGAACTATGGCTACACCTTC; cdr3_aa: CASSYHPTENYGYTF
d_call: .; v_call: TRBV27; j_call: TRBJ2-1; cdr3_nt: TGTGCCAGCTCTAAGATCAATGAGCAGTTCTTC; cdr3_aa: CASSKINEQFF
d_call: TRBD1; v_call: TRBV4-3; j_call: TRBJ1-2; cdr3_nt: TGCGCCAGCAGCCAACACAGGGGACAGGGGTATGGCTACACCTTC; cdr3_aa: CASSQHRGQGYGYTF
d_call: .; v_call: TRBV7-9; j_call: TRBJ2-7; cdr3_nt: TGTGCCAGCAGCTTAGATGTACTAGCCCCGAGCTACGAGCAGTACTTC; cdr3_aa: CASSLDVLAPSYEQYF
d_call: TRBD2; v_call: TRBV10-2; j_call: TRBJ2-7; cdr3_nt: TGCGCCAGCAGTGGGACTAGCGGGAGCGTCGACGAGCAGTACTTC; cdr3_aa: CASSGTSGSVDEQYF
d_call: TRBD2; v_call: TRBV27; j_call: TRBJ2-3; cdr3_nt: TGTGCCAGCAGTTTCTTGCTAGCGGGGAGCCTCACAGATACGCAGTATTTT; cdr3_aa: CASSFLLAGSLTDTQYF
d_call: .; v_call: TRBV14; j_call: TRBJ2-2; cdr3_nt: TGTGCCAGCAGCCACCAAAGAGGCGGGATGAACACCGGGGAGCTGTTTTTT; cdr3_aa: CASSHQRGGMNTGELFF
d_call: .; v_call: TRBV7-9; j_call: TRBJ2-5; cdr3_nt: TGTGCCAGCAGCTTAGTGGCGGAGAGCTACTTC; cdr3_aa: CASSLVAESYF
d_call: TRBD2; v_call: TRBV7-2; j_call: TRBJ2-1; cdr3_nt: TGTGCCAGCGGAAATCTAGCGGGAGGTTTGTACAATGAGCAGTTCTTC; cdr3_aa: CASGNLAGGLYNEQFF